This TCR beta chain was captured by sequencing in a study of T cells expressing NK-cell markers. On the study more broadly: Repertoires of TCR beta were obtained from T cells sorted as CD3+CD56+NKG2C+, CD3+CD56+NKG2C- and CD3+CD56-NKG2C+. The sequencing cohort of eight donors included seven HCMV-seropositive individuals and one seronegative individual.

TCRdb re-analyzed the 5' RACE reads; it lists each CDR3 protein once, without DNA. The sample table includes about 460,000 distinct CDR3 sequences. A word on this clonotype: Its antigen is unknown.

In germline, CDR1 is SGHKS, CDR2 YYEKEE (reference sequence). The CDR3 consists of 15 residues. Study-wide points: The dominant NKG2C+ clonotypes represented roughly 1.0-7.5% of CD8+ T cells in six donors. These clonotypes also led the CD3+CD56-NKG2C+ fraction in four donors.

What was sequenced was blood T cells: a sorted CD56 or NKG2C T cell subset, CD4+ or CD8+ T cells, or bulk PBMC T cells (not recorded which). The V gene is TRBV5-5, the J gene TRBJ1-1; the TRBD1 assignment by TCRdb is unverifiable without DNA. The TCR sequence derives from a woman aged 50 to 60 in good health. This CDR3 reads CASSLDGIPNTEAFF.